This TCR beta chain was retrieved from a study of blood T cell repertoires in COVID-19. TCRdb keeps only in-frame clones here, not all; method: immunoSEQ multiplex PCR. The sample has 35,000 to 45,000 clones, over 70% seen once. The ends were cut back, 2 bases at V and 0 bases at J, with 11 bases in the middle. CDR1 MNHEY and CDR2 SMNVEV come from the germline V gene (reference sequence). There are 16 residues in the CDR3. This clone has more than one count but fewer than ten. The chain joins TRBV27 to TRBJ2-1; possibly TRBD2 for D (5 bases). The receptor was derived from a human donor in a cohort sampled during active COVID-19. Sequenced sample: peripheral blood. DNA of the CDR3: TGTGCCAGCAGTTTAGAGGGCCGGAGCTCCTACAATGAGCAGTTCTTC. Its protein product is CASSLEGRSSYNEQFF.